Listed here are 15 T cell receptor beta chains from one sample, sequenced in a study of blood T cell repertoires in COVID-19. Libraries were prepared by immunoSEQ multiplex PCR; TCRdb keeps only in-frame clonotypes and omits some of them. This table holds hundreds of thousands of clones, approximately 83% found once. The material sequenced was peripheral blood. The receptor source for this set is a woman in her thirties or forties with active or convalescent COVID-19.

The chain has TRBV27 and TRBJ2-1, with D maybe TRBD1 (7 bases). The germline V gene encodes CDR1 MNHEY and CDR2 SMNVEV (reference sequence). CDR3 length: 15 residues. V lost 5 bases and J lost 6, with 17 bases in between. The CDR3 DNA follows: TGTGCCAGCAGTCCACGGTGGCAGGGGGGCAATGAGCAGTTCTTC. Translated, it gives CASSPRWQGGNEQFF.

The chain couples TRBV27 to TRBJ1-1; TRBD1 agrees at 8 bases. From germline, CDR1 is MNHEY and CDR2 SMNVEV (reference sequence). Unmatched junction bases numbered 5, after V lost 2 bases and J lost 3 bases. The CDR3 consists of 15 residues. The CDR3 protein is CASSLNRGGYTEAFF. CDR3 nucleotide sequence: TGTGCCAGCAGTTTAAACAGGGGGGGATACACTGAAGCTTTCTTT.

For the CDR3, the DNA is TGTGCCAGCAGCTTTTCCGGGAGGGCCTACGAGCAGTACTTC. Encoded protein: CASSFSGRAYEQYF. J is TRBJ2-7 and V is TRBV7-8, with 8 bases aligning to TRBD2. V lost 3 bases and J lost 2; bases outside the gene matches: 3. From germline, CDR1 is SGHVS and CDR2 FQNEAQ. The CDR3 is made up of 14 amino acids.

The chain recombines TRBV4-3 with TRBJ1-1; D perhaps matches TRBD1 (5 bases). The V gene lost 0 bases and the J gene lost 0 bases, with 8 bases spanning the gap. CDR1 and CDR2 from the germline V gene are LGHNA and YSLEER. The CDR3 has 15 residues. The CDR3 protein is CASSQDLGVNTEAFF. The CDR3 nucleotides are TGCGCCAGCAGCCAAGACTTAGGGGTGAACACTGAAGCTTTCTTT.

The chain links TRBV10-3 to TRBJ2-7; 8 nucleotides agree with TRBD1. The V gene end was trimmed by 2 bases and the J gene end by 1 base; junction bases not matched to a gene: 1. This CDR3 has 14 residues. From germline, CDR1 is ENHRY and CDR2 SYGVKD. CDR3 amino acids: CAISETGGSYEQYF. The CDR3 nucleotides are TGTGCCATCAGTGAGACAGGGGGTTCCTACGAGCAGTACTTC.

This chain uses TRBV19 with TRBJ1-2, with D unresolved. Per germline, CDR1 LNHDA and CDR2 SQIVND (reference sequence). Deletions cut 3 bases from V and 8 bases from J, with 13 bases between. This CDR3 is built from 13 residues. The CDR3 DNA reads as TGTGCCAGTAGTATGAACGAGTTATTAGGCTACACCTTC. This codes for CASSMNELLGYTF.

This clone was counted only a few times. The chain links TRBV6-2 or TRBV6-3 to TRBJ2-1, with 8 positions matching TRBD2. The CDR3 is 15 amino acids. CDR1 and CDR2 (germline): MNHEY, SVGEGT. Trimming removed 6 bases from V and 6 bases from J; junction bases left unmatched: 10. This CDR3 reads CASSSGGGRVNEQFF. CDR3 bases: TGTGCCAGCAGCTCCGGCGGGGGGAGGGTCAATGAGCAGTTCTTC.

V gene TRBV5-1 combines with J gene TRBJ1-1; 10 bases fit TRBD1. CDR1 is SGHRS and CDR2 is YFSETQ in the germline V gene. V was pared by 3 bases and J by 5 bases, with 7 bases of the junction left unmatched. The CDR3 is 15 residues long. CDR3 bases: TGCGCCAGCAGCTCTACTCGGACAGGGGGGACTGAAGCTTTCTTT. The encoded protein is CASSSTRTGGTEAFF.

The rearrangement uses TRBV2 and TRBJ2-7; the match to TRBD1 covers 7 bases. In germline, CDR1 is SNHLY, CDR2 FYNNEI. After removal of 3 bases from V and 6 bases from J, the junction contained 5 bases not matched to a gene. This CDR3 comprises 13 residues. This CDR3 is CASSDGRGSEQYF. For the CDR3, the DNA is TGTGCCAGCAGTGACGGCAGGGGGAGCGAGCAGTACTTC.

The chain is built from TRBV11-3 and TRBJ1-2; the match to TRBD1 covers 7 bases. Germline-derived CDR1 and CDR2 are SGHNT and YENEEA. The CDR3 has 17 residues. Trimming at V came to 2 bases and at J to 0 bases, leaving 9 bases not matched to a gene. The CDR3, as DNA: TGTGCCAGCAGCTTAAGGGACAGAACTACATCTAACTATGGCTACACCTTC. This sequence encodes CASSLRDRTTSNYGYTF.

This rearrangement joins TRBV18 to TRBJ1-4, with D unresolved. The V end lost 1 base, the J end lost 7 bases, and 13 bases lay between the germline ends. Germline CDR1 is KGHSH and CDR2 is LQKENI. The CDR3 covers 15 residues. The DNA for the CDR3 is TGTGCCAGCTCACCACTGGGGAGGGCTGGTGAAAAACTGTTTTTT. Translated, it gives CASSPLGRAGEKLFF.

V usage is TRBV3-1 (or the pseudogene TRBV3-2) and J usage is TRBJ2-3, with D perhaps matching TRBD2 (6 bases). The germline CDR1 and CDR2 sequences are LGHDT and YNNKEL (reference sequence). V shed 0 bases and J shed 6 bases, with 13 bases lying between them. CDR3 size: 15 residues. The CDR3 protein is CASSQENQRADTQYF. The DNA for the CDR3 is TGTGCCAGCAGCCAAGAGAATCAGCGGGCGGATACGCAGTATTTT.

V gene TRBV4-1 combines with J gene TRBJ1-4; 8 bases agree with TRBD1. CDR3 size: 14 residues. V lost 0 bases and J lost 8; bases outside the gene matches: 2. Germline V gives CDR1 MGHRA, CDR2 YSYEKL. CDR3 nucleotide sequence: TGCGCCAGCAGCCAAGAGGGACAGGTGGAAAAACTGTTTTTT. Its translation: CASSQEGQVEKLFF.

The CDR3 loop reads CSANDGTGAYEQYF. The CDR3 DNA sequence: TGCAGCGCCAATGACGGGACAGGGGCCTACGAGCAGTACTTC. The chain combines TRBV29-1 with TRBJ2-7, with 10 bases identical to TRBD1. The CDR3 has 14 amino acids. V lost 7 bases to trimming and J lost 2 bases; unmatched junction nucleotides: 8. Germline CDR1 and CDR2: SQVTM and ANQGSEA.

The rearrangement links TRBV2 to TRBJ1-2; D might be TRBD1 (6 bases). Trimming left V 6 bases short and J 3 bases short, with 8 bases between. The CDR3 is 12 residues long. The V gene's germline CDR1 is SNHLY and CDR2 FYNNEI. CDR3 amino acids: CASRAGDYGYTF. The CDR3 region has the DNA TGTGCCAGCAGGGCAGGGGACTATGGCTACACCTTC.